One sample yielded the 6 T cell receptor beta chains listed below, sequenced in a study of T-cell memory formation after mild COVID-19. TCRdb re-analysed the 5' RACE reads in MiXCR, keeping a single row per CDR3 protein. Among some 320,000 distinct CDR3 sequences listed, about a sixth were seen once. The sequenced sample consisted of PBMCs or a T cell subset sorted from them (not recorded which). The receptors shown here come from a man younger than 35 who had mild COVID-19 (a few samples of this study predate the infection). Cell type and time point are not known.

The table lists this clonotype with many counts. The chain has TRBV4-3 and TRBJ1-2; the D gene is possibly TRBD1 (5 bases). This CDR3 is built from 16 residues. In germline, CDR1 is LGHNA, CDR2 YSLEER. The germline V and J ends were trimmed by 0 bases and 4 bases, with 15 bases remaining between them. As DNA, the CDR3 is TGCGCCAGCAGCCAAGAACGCAGGGCAAACATCTATGGCTACACCTTC. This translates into CASSQERRANIYGYTF.

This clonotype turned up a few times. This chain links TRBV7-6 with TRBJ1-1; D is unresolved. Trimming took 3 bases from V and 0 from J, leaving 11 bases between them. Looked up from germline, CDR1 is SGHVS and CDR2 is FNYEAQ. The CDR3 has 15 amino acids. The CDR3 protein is CASSLGWRMNTEAFF. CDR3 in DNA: TGTGCCAGCAGCTTGGGCTGGCGGATGAACACTGAAGCTTTCTTT.

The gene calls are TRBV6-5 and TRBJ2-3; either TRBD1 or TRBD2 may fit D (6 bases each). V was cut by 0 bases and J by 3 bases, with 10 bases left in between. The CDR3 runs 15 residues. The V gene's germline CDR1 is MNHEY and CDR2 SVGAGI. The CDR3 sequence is CASSYSRGLTDTQYF. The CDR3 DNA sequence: TGTGCCAGCAGTTACTCACGGGGGCTAACAGATACGCAGTATTTT.

As DNA, the CDR3 is TGTGCCAGCAGCTTAGATGGCTACACCTTC. Translating gives CASSLDGYTF. V and J are TRBV7-9 and TRBJ1-2, with D uncertain. V lost 1 base, J lost 6 bases, and 0 bases lay in between. The CDR3 covers 10 residues. Germline-derived CDR1 and CDR2 are SEHNR and FQNEAQ (reference sequence). The variable domain in full, with the rest retrieved from reference TRBV7-9 and TRBJ1-2, is DTGVSQNPRHKITKRGQNVTFRCDPISEHNRLYWYRQTLGQGPEFLTYFQNEAQLEKSRLLSDRFSAERPKGSFSTLEIQRTEQGDSAMYLCASSLDGYTFGSGTRLTVV.

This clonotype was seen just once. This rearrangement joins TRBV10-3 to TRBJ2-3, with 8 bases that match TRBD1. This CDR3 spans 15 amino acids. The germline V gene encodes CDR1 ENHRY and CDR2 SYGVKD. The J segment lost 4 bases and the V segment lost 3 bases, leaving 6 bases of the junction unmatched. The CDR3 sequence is CAISDPPTGADTQYF. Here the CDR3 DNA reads TGTGCCATCAGTGATCCCCCGACAGGGGCAGATACGCAGTATTTT.

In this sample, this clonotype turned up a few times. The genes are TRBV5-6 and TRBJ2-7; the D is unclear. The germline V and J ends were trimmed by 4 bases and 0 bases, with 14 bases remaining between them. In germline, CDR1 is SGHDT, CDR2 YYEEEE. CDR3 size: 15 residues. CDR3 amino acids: CASSQDTLSSYEQYF. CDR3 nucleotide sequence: TGTGCCAGCAGCCAGGATACCCTCAGCTCCTACGAGCAGTACTTC.